The present T cell receptor (beta chain) was sequenced within a study of CD8 T cells in Susac syndrome. While serving as controls, healthy donors were matched for age and sex. Negative isolation yielded the CD8+ and CD4+ T cells, while FACS enriched the TEMRA cells. Germline V gives CDR1 SEHNR, CDR2 FQNEAQ (reference sequence). The CDR3 covers 14 residues. V was trimmed by 1 base and J by 7 bases, leaving 10 bases between them. This clonotype was seen just once. The RNA input was roughly 0.45 to 1 ug, and it was reverse transcribed with random hexamers. The CDR3 of TCR beta was amplified by immunoSEQ multiplex PCR across 54 Vbeta and 13 Jbeta. In TCRdb, the immunoSEQ multiplex PCR reads were re-called with MiXCR into one record per CDR3 protein. The sample has 140,000 to 150,000 distinct CDR3 sequences, roughly 94% seen once.

Sequenced material: CD4+ T cells from PBMCs. The sequence was obtained from a human donor in good health. The V and J genes are TRBV7-9 and TRBJ2-2, with D unclear. CDR3 residues: CASSLGTYVGELFF. The CDR3 DNA sequence: TGTGCCAGCAGCTTAGGTACCTACGTCGGGGAGCTGTTTTTT.